This TCR beta chain was recorded in a study of blood T cell repertoires in COVID-19 (dated by TCRdb to about 2020). General notes on the study: Samples from collaborators originated in the United States, Italy and Spain and spanned both the acute and convalescent phases of COVID-19. The material from the prospective study consisted of cDNA or gDNA derived from T cells, B-cell-depleted T cells, or PBMCs. The dataset comprised deeply sampled blood TCRbeta repertoires from subjects exposed to, actively infected with, or recovered from COVID-19. The repertoires were made available in a free public database intended to serve as a resource for research on the immune response to SARS-CoV-2. The samples were drawn from two sources: the first 160 participants of the ongoing ImmuneRACE study, and 1,254 subjects contributed by 6 global collaborators. Sample metadata almost always included a de-identified subject ID, COVID-19 status, age in years and sex. HLA class I and class II types, where available, came from metadata supplied by the sample provider rather than from assay-based typing.

The immunoSEQ Assay, a bias-controlled multiplex PCR, was used to amplify TCRbeta CDR3 regions from genomic DNA. The authors processed their data as follows. Within the assay, amplification of reference gene primers was used to estimate how many nucleated cells each sample contained. Sequence reads were collapsed and filtered to measure the absolute abundance of every unique TCRbeta CDR3 rearrangement. For each sample, productive Simpson clonality was calculated by taking the square root of Simpson's diversity index across productive rearrangements. What TCRdb holds here is the immuneACCESS table cut down to in-frame rearrangements. Part of the clones is not present; checked against another copy, under half of the missing clones reflect an unresolved V gene, and the others are unexplained. D and trimming were read from the DNA, whereas the V and J calls and clone size are those reported in that table. This sample comprises about 18,000 clones, approximately 91% of them detected only once. In total, the top ten clones hold 16% of the sample.

V is cut back by 5 bases and J by 4 bases, with 5 bases in the junction unmatched. The CDR3 spans 13 residues, from the cysteine through the phenylalanine. Kept here is only the CDR3 DNA, which spans 39 bases and is read in frame from base 1. Based on the germline V gene, the CDR1 and CDR2 sequences are SGHRS and YFSETQ. This clone was seen just once. This receptor's antigen is unknown. No base qualities exist here, and no much larger clone lies one base off it. Whole blood was collected in K2EDTA tubes by collaborating institutions according to the institutions' own protocols. Collaborator samples were shipped for TCRbeta analysis as frozen whole blood, isolated PBMCs, or DNA extracted from either sample type. Beyond this particular receptor, the publication reports: How much clinical and demographic metadata was included differed by source and by participant, and the metadata was provided uncurated.

The sequence came from a human donor in a cohort sampled during active COVID-19. Sequenced input: peripheral blood. The chain employs TRBV5-1 and TRBJ1-2; 7 central bases correspond to TRBD1. The nucleotide sequence is TGCGCCAGCAGTTCGGGACAGACCTATGGCTACACCTTC. It translates to CASSSGQTYGYTF.